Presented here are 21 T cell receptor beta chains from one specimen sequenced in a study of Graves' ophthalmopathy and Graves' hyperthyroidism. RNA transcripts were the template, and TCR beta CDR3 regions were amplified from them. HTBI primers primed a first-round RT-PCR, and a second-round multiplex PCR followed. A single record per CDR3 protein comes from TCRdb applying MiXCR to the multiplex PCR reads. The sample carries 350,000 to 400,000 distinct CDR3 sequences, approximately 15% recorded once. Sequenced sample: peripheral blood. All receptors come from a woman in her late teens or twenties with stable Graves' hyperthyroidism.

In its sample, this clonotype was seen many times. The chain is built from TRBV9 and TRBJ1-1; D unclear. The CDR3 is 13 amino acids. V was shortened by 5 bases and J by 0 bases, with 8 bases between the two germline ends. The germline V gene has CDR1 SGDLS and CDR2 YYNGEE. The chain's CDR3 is CASRPVVNTEAFF. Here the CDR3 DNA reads TGTGCCAGCAGACCCGTAGTGAACACTGAAGCTTTCTTT.

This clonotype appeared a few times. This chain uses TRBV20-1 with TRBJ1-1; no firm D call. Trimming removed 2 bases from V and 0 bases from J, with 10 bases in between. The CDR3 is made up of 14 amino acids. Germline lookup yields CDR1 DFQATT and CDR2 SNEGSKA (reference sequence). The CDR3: CSARPPGLNTEAFF. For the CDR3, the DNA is TGCAGTGCTAGACCTCCGGGGTTGAACACTGAAGCTTTCTTT.

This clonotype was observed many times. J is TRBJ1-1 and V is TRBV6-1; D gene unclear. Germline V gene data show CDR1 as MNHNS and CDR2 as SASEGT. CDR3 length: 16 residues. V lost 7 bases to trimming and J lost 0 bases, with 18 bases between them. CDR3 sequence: CASTSTAAGVNTEAFF. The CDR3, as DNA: TGTGCCAGCACCTCCACCGCCGCGGGAGTGAACACTGAAGCTTTCTTT.

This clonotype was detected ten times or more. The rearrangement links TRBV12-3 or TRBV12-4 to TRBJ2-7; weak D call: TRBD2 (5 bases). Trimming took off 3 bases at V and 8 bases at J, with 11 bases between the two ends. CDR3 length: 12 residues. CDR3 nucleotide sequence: TGTGCCAGCAGTTTTTCCGGGAAAAAGCAGTACTTC. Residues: CASSFSGKKQYF.

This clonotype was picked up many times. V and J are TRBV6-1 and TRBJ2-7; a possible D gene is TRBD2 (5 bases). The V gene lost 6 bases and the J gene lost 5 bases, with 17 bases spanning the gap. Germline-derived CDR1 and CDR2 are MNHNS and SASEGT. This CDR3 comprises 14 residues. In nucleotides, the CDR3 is TGTGCCAGCAGCCTCGTTCGGATCGGGAACGAGCAGTACTTC. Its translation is CASSLVRIGNEQYF.

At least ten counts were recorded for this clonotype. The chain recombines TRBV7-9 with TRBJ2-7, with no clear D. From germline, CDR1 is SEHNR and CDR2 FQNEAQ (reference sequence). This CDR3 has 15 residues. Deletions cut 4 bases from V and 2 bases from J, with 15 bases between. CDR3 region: CASSSRQVGTYEQYF. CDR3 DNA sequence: TGTGCCAGCAGCTCACGCCAGGTGGGGACCTACGAGCAGTACTTC. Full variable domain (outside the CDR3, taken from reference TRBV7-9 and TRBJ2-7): DTGVSQNPRHKITKRGQNVTFRCDPISEHNRLYWYRQTLGQGPEFLTYFQNEAQLEKSRLLSDRFSAERPKGSFSTLEIQRTEQGDSAMYLCASSSRQVGTYEQYFGPGTRLTVT.

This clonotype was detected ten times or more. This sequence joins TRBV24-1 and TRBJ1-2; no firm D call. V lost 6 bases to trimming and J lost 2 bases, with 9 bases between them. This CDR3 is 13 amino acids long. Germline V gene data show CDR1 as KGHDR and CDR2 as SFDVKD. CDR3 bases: TGTGCCACCAGTCGTGGGATAAACTATGGCTACACCTTC. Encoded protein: CATSRGINYGYTF.

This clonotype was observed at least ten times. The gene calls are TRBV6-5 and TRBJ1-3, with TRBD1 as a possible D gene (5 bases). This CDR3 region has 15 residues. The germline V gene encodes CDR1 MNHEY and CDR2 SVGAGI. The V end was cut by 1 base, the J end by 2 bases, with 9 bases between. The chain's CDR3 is CASSYFLGAGNTIYF. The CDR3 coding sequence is TGTGCCAGCAGTTACTTTCTAGGGGCTGGAAACACCATATATTTT.

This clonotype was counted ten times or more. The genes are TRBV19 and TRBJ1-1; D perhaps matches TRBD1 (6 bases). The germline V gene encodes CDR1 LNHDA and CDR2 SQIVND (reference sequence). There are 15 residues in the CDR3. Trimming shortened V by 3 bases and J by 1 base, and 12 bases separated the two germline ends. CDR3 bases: TGTGCCAGTAGTATCAGGGGAAGAGAGAACACTGAAGCTTTCTTT. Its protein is CASSIRGRENTEAFF. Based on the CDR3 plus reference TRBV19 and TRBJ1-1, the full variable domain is DGGITQSPKYLFRKEGQNVTLSCEQNLNHDAMYWYRQDPGQGLRLIYYSQIVNDFQKGDIAEGYSVSREKKESFPLTVTSAQKNPTAFYLCASSIRGRENTEAFFGQGTRLTVV.

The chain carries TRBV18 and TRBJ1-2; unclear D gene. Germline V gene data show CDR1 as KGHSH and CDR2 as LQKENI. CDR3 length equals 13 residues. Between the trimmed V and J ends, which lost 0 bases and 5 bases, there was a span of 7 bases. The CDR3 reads CASSPPEIYGYTF. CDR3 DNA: TGTGCCAGCTCACCACCTGAAATATATGGCTACACCTTC.

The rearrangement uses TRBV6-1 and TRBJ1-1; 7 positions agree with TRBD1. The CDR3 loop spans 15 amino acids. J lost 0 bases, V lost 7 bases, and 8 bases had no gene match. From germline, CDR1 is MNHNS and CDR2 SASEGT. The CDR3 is CASTTGTAMNTEAFF. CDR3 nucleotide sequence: TGTGCCAGCACTACCGGGACAGCGATGAACACTGAAGCTTTCTTT.

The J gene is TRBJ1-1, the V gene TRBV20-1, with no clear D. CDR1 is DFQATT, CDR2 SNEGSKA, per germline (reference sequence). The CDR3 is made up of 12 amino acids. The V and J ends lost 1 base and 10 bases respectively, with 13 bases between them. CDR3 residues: CSARVDGKTAFF. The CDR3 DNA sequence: TGCAGTGCTAGAGTGGACGGGAAGACAGCTTTCTTT.

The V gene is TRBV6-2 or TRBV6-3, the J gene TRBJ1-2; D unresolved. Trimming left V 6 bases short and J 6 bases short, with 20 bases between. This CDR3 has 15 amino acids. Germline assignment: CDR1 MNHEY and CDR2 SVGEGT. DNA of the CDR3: TGTGCCAGCAGCCGCATTACAACTAAAGGAGATGGCTACACCTTC. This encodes CASSRITTKGDGYTF.

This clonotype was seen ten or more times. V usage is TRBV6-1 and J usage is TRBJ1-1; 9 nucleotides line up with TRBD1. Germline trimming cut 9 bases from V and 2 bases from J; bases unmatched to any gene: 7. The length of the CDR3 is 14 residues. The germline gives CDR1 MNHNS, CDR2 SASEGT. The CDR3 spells CASERDRVNTEAFF. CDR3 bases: TGTGCCAGTGAAAGGGACAGGGTTAACACTGAAGCTTTCTTT.

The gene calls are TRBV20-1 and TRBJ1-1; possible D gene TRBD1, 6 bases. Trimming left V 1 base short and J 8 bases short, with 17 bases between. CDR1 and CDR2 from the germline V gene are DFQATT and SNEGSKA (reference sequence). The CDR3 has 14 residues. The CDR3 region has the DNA TGCAGTGCTAGAGCCGATCCAGGGGAAGTGGAAGCTTTCTTT. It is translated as CSARADPGEVEAFF.

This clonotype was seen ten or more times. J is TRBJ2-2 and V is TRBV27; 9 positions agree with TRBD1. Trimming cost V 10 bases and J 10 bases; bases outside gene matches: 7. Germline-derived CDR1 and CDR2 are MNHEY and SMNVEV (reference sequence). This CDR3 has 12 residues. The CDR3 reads CATRTGVEELFF. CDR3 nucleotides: TGTGCCACTCGGACAGGGGTAGAGGAGCTGTTTTTT.

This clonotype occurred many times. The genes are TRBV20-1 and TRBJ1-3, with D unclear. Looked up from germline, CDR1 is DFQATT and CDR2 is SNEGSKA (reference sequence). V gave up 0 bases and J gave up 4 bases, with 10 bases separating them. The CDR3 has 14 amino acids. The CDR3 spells CSARDQISGNTIYF. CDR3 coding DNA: TGCAGTGCTAGAGATCAAATATCCGGAAACACCATATATTTT.

This CDR3 reads CSARAPGTAHYEQYF. CDR3 DNA sequence: TGCAGTGCTAGGGCCCCCGGGACAGCCCACTACGAGCAGTACTTC. V usage is TRBV20-1 and J usage is TRBJ2-7; TRBD1 matches at 7 bases. V lost 3 bases and J lost 3; bases outside the gene matches: 11. Germline CDR1 DFQATT, CDR2 SNEGSKA (reference sequence). This CDR3 has 15 residues.

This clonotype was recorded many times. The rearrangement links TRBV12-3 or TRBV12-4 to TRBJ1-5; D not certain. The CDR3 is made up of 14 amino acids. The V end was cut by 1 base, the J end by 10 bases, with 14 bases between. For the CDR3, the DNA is TGTGCCAGCAGTTTAGGGCTAAACCCTTCCCCCCAGCATTTT. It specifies CASSLGLNPSPQHF.

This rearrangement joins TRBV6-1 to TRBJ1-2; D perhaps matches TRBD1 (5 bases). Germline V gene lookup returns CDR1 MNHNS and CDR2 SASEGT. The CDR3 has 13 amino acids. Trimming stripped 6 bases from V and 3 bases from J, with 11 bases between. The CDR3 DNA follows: TGTGCCAGCAGGGGGTCGACAGACTATGGCTACACCTTC. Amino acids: CASRGSTDYGYTF.

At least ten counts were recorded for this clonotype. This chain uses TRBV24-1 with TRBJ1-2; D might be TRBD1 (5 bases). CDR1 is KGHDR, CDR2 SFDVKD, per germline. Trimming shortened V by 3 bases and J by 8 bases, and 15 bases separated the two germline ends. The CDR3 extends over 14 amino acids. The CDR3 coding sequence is TGTGCCACCAGTGATCGGGCCTGGGGGACCGGCTACACCTTC. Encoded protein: CATSDRAWGTGYTF.